The 25 T cell receptor beta chains below all came from one sample that was sequenced in a study of high-grade serous ovarian cancer treatment subgroups. The data were produced by immunoSEQ multiplex PCR, yet TCRdb's version contains in-frame clones alone and is incomplete. This sample has a few thousand clones, with approximately 70% found just once. Tumor tissue was taken before any definitive surgery or chemotherapy was given. The sequencing input was tumor tissue. These receptors were collected from a human donor with high-grade serous ovarian cancer.

V is TRBV7-2 and J is TRBJ2-3, with TRBD1 identical over 9 bases. Per the germline V gene, CDR1 is SGHTA and CDR2 is FQGNSA. V lost 2 bases and J lost 4; bases outside the gene matches: 4. The CDR3 is 15 amino acids. The CDR3 DNA sequence: TGTGCCAGCAGCTTACAACAGGGGGCTCCAGATACGCAGTATTTT. Translation gives CASSLQQGAPDTQYF.

The chain uses TRBV6-6 and TRBJ2-7, with 10 bases lining up with TRBD1. The CDR3 consists of 13 residues. Losses at the gene ends were 5 bases for V and 3 bases for J; bases not matched to a gene: 1. Germline assignment: CDR1 MNHNY and CDR2 SVGAGI (reference sequence). CDR3 in amino acids: CASSDRGLYEQYF. The DNA of the CDR3 is TGTGCCAGCAGTGACAGGGGGCTCTACGAGCAGTACTTC.

The chain links TRBV5-6 to TRBJ2-1; the match to TRBD2 covers 10 bases. The CDR3 spans 18 residues. Germline-derived CDR1 and CDR2 are SGHDT and YYEEEE. The trim removed 2 bases at V and 5 bases at J, leaving 13 bases unmatched. CDR3 in DNA: TGTGCCAGCAGCTTAAGTAGCGGGGGGCCGGGTAGACACAATGAGCAGTTCTTC. Protein product: CASSLSSGGPGRHNEQFF.

This chain links TRBV9 with TRBJ2-5; TRBD2 matches at 10 bases. Looked up from germline, CDR1 is SGDLS and CDR2 is YYNGEE. Trimming cost V 3 bases and J 3 bases; bases outside gene matches: 8. The CDR3 length is 16 residues. The CDR3 nucleotides read TGTGCCAGCAGCGCCTCAAGCGGGAGGGGGGAAGAGACCCAGTACTTC. As protein: CASSASSGRGEETQYF. Filled out from reference TRBV9 and TRBJ2-5, the complete variable domain reads DSGVTQTPKHLITATGQRVTLRCSPRSGDLSVYWYQQSLDQGLQFLIQYYNGEERAKGNILERFSAQQFPDLHSELNLSSLELGDSALYFCASSASSGRGEETQYFGPGTRLLVL.

The V gene is TRBV2, the J gene TRBJ1-4, with TRBD1 matching over 7 bases. The CDR3 is 15 amino acids. J gave up 7 bases and V 6 bases, and 11 bases lay outside the gene matches. CDR1 and CDR2 from the germline V gene are SNHLY and FYNNEI. For the CDR3, the DNA is TGTGCCAGCAGCTTCTTGGGACAGTTCGGTGAAAAACTGTTTTTT. Its protein product is CASSFLGQFGEKLFF. Based on the CDR3 plus reference TRBV2 and TRBJ1-4, the full variable domain is EPEVTQTPSHQVTQMGQEVILRCVPISNHLYFYWYRQILGQKVEFLVSFYNNEISEKSEIFDDQFSVERPDGSNFTLKIRSTKLEDSAMYFCASSFLGQFGEKLFFGSGTQLSVL.

The chain recombines TRBV5-1 with TRBJ2-3, with 11 positions matching TRBD1. Germline values: CDR1 SGHRS, CDR2 YFSETQ. This CDR3 is built from 15 residues. V lost 1 base to trimming and J lost 5 bases; unmatched junction nucleotides: 3. The CDR3, as DNA: TGCGCCAGCAGCTTGCACGGGACAGGGGGAGATACGCAGTATTTT. Its translation is CASSLHGTGGDTQYF. The full variable domain, with the rest looked up from reference TRBV5-1 and TRBJ2-3, is KAGVTQTPRYLIKTRGQQVTLSCSPISGHRSVSWYQQTPGQGLQFLFEYFSETQRNKGNFPGRFSGRQFSNSRSEMNVSTLELGDSALYLCASSLHGTGGDTQYFGPGTRLTVL.

The J gene is TRBJ2-2, the V gene TRBV19, with 8 bases identical to TRBD1. Per germline, CDR1 LNHDA and CDR2 SQIVND (reference sequence). CDR3 size: 15 residues. Trimming took 6 bases from V and 2 from J; bases not matched to a gene: 5. The CDR3 spells CASRAGTGNTGELFF. The CDR3 region has the DNA TGTGCCAGTAGGGCCGGGACAGGTAACACCGGGGAGCTGTTTTTT.

The rearrangement links TRBV28 to TRBJ2-7, with TRBD1 matching 9 bases. The V gene end was trimmed by 5 bases and the J gene end by 2 bases; junction bases not matched to a gene: 10. Germline CDR1 reads MDHEN; CDR2 reads SYDVKM. This CDR3 region has 16 residues. The CDR3 here is CASSTLGTGKAYEQYF. For the CDR3, the DNA is TGTGCCAGCAGTACCCTAGGGACAGGGAAGGCCTACGAGCAGTACTTC. Together with reference TRBV28 and TRBJ2-7, the CDR3 gives the full variable domain: DVKVTQSSRYLVKRTGEKVFLECVQDMDHENMFWYRQDPGLGLRLIYFSYDVKMKEKGDIPEGYSVSREKKERFSLILESASTNQTSMYLCASSTLGTGKAYEQYFGPGTRLTVT.

The chain uses TRBV6-5 and TRBJ2-1; TRBD1 is a possible D gene (6 bases). V shed 2 bases and J shed 8 bases, with 16 bases lying between them. In germline, CDR1 is MNHEY, CDR2 SVGAGI. The CDR3 extends over 15 amino acids. The CDR3 coding sequence is TGTGCCAGCAGTTACGGACAGCCCCAGGGGCATGAGCAGTTCTTC. Its translation: CASSYGQPQGHEQFF.

The chain employs TRBV27 and TRBJ2-5, with no clear D. V lost 2 bases and J 5 bases, leaving 9 bases between the germline ends. The CDR3 is made up of 13 amino acids. CDR1 and CDR2 from the germline V gene are MNHEY and SMNVEV (reference sequence). The CDR3 region has the DNA TGTGCCAGCAGTTTAAGTCCCTCGGAGACCCAGTACTTC. As protein: CASSLSPSETQYF.

Only a few counts were recorded for this clone. The J gene is TRBJ1-5, the V gene TRBV19, with 7 bases matching TRBD1. Per germline, CDR1 LNHDA and CDR2 SQIVND (reference sequence). The CDR3 is made up of 15 amino acids. V lost 5 bases, J lost 6 bases, and 10 bases stayed unmatched. The CDR3 DNA reads TGTGCCAGTAGTCTCCACAGGGGTCTACGTCAGCCCCAGCATTTT. As protein: CASSLHRGLRQPQHF.

This clone turned up a few times. The rearrangement joins TRBV6-6 to TRBJ2-3, with 7 bases fitting TRBD1. Germline assignment: CDR1 MNHNY and CDR2 SVGAGI (reference sequence). After removal of 2 bases from V and 6 bases from J, the junction contained 5 bases not matched to a gene. CDR3 length: 14 amino acids. CDR3 sequence: CASSYPTGSDTQYF. In nucleotides, the CDR3 is TGTGCCAGCAGTTACCCGACAGGGTCGGATACGCAGTATTTT.

This clone was counted a single time. The chain combines TRBV4-3 with TRBJ2-7, with 11 positions matching TRBD2. The CDR3 extends over 16 amino acids. The V gene's germline CDR1 is LGHNA and CDR2 YSLEER. Germline trimming cut 5 bases from V and 0 bases from J; bases unmatched to any gene: 6. The DNA of the CDR3 is TGCGCCAGCAGCAGAGTAGCGGGAGGGAGCTCCTACGAGCAGTACTTC. It encodes CASSRVAGGSSYEQYF.

The chain's CDR3 is CASSKSTGYTEAFF. The DNA for the CDR3 is TGTGCCAGCAGCAAGTCGACAGGGTACACTGAAGCTTTCTTT. This chain links TRBV7-9 with TRBJ1-1; 7 nucleotides match TRBD1. CDR1 SEHNR and CDR2 FQNEAQ come from the germline V gene (reference sequence). The CDR3 sequence is 14 residues long. V was pared by 5 bases and J by 3 bases, with 6 bases of the junction left unmatched.

The chain has TRBV2 and TRBJ2-3, with 10 bases aligning to TRBD2. Germline V gene data show CDR1 as SNHLY and CDR2 as FYNNEI. With 2 bases clipped from V and 5 bases from J, the junction kept 4 bases outside the gene matches. CDR3 size: 15 residues. CDR3 sequence: CASSETSGNIDTQYF. Written as DNA, the CDR3 is TGTGCCAGCAGTGAAACTAGCGGGAACATAGATACGCAGTATTTT. The full variable domain, rest sourced from reference TRBV2 and TRBJ2-3, is EPEVTQTPSHQVTQMGQEVILRCVPISNHLYFYWYRQILGQKVEFLVSFYNNEISEKSEIFDDQFSVERPDGSNFTLKIRSTKLEDSAMYFCASSETSGNIDTQYFGPGTRLTVL.

This clone showed up just a few times. V usage is TRBV7-9 and J usage is TRBJ2-2; 8 bases fit TRBD2. With 5 bases clipped from V and 4 bases from J, the junction kept 15 bases outside the gene matches. The CDR3 loop spans 18 amino acids. CDR1 and CDR2 (germline): SEHNR, FQNEAQ (reference sequence). CDR3 nucleotide sequence: TGTGCCAGCAGCGAAGGTTTTGTAGCGGGAAGTAGCACCGGGGAGCTGTTTTTT. Translation gives CASSEGFVAGSSTGELFF.

The chain uses TRBV18 and TRBJ2-5; possibly TRBD2 for D (6 bases). The CDR3 spans 13 residues. From germline, CDR1 is KGHSH and CDR2 LQKENI. V lost 5 bases, J lost 7 bases, and 14 bases lay in between. The CDR3, as DNA: TGTGCCAGCTCATCGACCAATAGCGGGACCCAGTACTTC. Its protein is CASSSTNSGTQYF.

The V and J genes are TRBV9 and TRBJ2-1; D possibly matches TRBD1 or TRBD2 (5 bases each). This CDR3 region has 14 residues. The V end was cut by 0 bases, the J end by 10 bases, with 14 bases between. Germline-derived CDR1 and CDR2 are SGDLS and YYNGEE. CDR3 bases: TGTGCCAGCAGCGTAGGTTGGGACCACTCGGAGCAGTTCTTC. This sequence encodes CASSVGWDHSEQFF.

The V call is TRBV5-1, the J call TRBJ1-1; 8 positions agree with TRBD1. The CDR3 is 15 amino acids. Per germline, CDR1 SGHRS and CDR2 YFSETQ. V was clipped by 3 bases and J by 0 bases; unmatched bases: 4. Here the CDR3 DNA reads TGCGCCAGCAGCTACTGGACAGGGATGAACACTGAAGCTTTCTTT. Translation: CASSYWTGMNTEAFF.

The J gene is TRBJ2-5, the V gene TRBV11-2; 8 nucleotides match TRBD2. The CDR3 totals 12 residues. CDR1 is SGHAT and CDR2 is FQNNGV in the germline V gene. The J segment lost 12 bases and the V segment lost 5 bases, leaving 8 bases of the junction unmatched. CDR3 DNA: TGTGCCAGCAGCCTTAGCGGGATCGAGAAGTACTTC. Its protein product is CASSLSGIEKYF.

The J gene is TRBJ1-1, the V gene TRBV6-1; TRBD1 aligns across 9 bases. V shed 3 bases and J 6 bases; nucleotides not matched to a gene: 11. This CDR3 comprises 16 residues. Germline V gives CDR1 MNHNS, CDR2 SASEGT. In nucleotides, the CDR3 is TGTGCCAGCAGTGAGGGACGGGGACAGGGCCTCCCTGAAGCTTTCTTT. It codes for CASSEGRGQGLPEAFF.

Only one count was recorded for this clone. The chain combines TRBV5-1 with TRBJ2-5; D is perhaps TRBD2 (7 bases). V was pared by 0 bases and J by 2 bases, with 14 bases between. Germline CDR1 and CDR2: SGHRS and YFSETQ. CDR3 length: 16 amino acids. DNA for the CDR3: TGCGCCAGCAGCTTGGTGTTCGGGGGGCTTCAAGAGACCCAGTACTTC. It translates to CASSLVFGGLQETQYF.

This clone was observed a single time. The gene calls are TRBV11-2 and TRBJ1-3, with TRBD1 matching 7 bases. V lost 2 bases to trimming and J lost 3 bases; unmatched junction nucleotides: 1. Per the germline V gene, CDR1 is SGHAT and CDR2 is FQNNGV. The CDR3 is 14 amino acids. CDR3 nucleotides: TGTGCCAGCAGCTTACGGGACAGTGGAAACACCATATATTTT. Translating gives CASSLRDSGNTIYF.

This rearrangement joins TRBV6-5 to TRBJ2-1; possible D gene TRBD1, 5 bases. This CDR3 spans 13 amino acids. Trimming cost V 6 bases and J 5 bases, with 11 bases left between them. CDR1 is MNHEY, CDR2 SVGAGI, per germline. As DNA, the CDR3 is TGTGCCAGCAGCCGCGACAGTCACAATGAGCAGTTCTTC. Protein product: CASSRDSHNEQFF.

The rearrangement links TRBV19 to TRBJ1-2; D perhaps matches TRBD1 (5 bases). Germline V gene lookup returns CDR1 LNHDA and CDR2 SQIVND (reference sequence). Trimming took 9 bases from V and 4 from J, leaving 15 bases between them. The CDR3 is 13 residues long. The CDR3 DNA reads TGTGCCAGCACCCTGGGGCGCGGCTATGGCTACACCTTC. Translation: CASTLGRGYGYTF.